The clone carrying this T cell receptor beta chain turned up a few times. The target antigen is unknown. Unique molecular identifiers were affixed to single, distinct cDNA molecules. TCRdb reprocessed the 5' RACE reads with MiXCR, giving one entry per CDR3 protein. The data contain about 28,000 distinct CDR3 sequences, around 6.1% of them singletons. The entry originates in a study of early T cells in non-severe SARS-CoV-2 infection. Study at large: Chains were unpaired, as sequencing was done on bulk RNA from unsorted whole blood.

The CDR3 has 16 amino acids. CDR1 and CDR2 from the germline V gene are MNHEY and SVGAGI. V dropped 7 bases and J dropped 3; count of bases not matched to a gene: 9. General study points: There was a bias toward anti-spike CD8 responses in VDJdb matching, which missed private and CD4 specificities.

The receptor was derived from an adult who was a healthcare worker with PCR-confirmed SARS-CoV-2 infection or an uninfected control (not recorded which). This sample comprised whole blood, obtained at baseline. V is TRBV6-5 and J is TRBJ2-3, with 11 bases fitting TRBD2. In DNA, the CDR3 is TGTGCCAGCAACTCCTATAGCGGGAGGGAAACAGATACGCAGTATTTT. Translation gives CASNSYSGRETDTQYF.